The 27 T cell receptor beta chains reported below all come from one sample, sequenced in a study of CD8 T cells in ankylosing spondylitis. MiXCR, applied by TCRdb to the 5' RACE reads, yields one record per CDR3 protein. The sample yields some 220,000 distinct CDR3 sequences, about 11% seen once. What was sequenced was blood, either unsorted or a sorted T cell fraction (not recorded which). Every receptor here comes from a male donor with ankylosing spondylitis or in good health (not recorded which).

The gene calls are TRBV7-2 and TRBJ2-7, with D unresolved. Germline CDR1 is SGHTA and CDR2 is FQGNSA. V was trimmed by 6 bases and J by 2 bases, leaving 14 bases between them. The CDR3 extends over 14 amino acids. The CDR3 DNA sequence: TGTGCCAGCAGGTCAAGCCTTGGGACCTACGAGCAGTACTTC. Translated: CASRSSLGTYEQYF.

This clonotype has at least ten counts. The chain has TRBV30 and TRBJ2-2, with 8 bases that match TRBD1. This CDR3 spans 14 amino acids. The V gene end was trimmed by 6 bases and the J gene end by 1 base; junction bases not matched to a gene: 4. Per germline, CDR1 GTSNPN and CDR2 SVGIG (reference sequence). CDR3 sequence reads: CACDGTGNTGELFF. Here the CDR3 DNA reads TGTGCCTGCGACGGGACAGGGAACACCGGGGAGCTGTTTTTT.

This clonotype was picked up many times. This chain connects TRBV5-6 to TRBJ1-1; D is unresolved. Germline V gives CDR1 SGHDT, CDR2 YYEEEE. V lost 0 bases and J lost 10, with 10 bases in between. The CDR3 is 12 residues long. The CDR3 loop reads CASSLGGYVAFF. As DNA, the CDR3 is TGTGCCAGCAGCTTGGGAGGGTATGTAGCTTTCTTT.

This clonotype was observed many times. The rearrangement joins TRBV29-1 to TRBJ1-1; no firm D call. This CDR3 region has 13 residues. Trimming cost V 7 bases and J 0 bases, with 12 bases left between them. Germline assignment: CDR1 SQVTM and CDR2 ANQGSEA. The CDR3 reads CSAPFGVNTEAFF. DNA of the CDR3: TGCAGCGCCCCATTTGGGGTGAACACTGAAGCTTTCTTT.

There are a few counts of this clonotype. For the CDR3, the DNA is TGTGCCAACCCGGCCAGCGGGAGCCATGAGCAGTTCTTC. It codes for CANPASGSHEQFF. This chain uses TRBV2 with TRBJ2-1, with 8 bases lining up with TRBD2. The CDR3 is 13 amino acids. The ends lost 10 bases at V and 8 bases at J; junction bases unmatched: 10. The germline CDR1 and CDR2 sequences are SNHLY and FYNNEI.

Many counts were recorded for this clonotype. The chain links TRBV10-3 to TRBJ2-1, with 7 bases fitting TRBD1. The V segment lost 6 bases and the J segment 6 bases; nucleotides outside the gene matches: 11. There are 15 residues in the CDR3. Germline V gene sequence: CDR1 ENHRY, CDR2 SYGVKD. The CDR3 coding sequence is TGTGCCATCAGGACCGGGACAGCTAGATCCAATGAGCAGTTCTTC. Protein: CAIRTGTARSNEQFF.

This chain links TRBV5-4 with TRBJ1-3; a possible D gene is TRBD1 (5 bases). The CDR3 is 13 amino acids. With 4 bases removed from V and 8 bases from J, the gap between germline ends came to 13 bases. Germline CDR1 SGHNT, CDR2 YYREEE (reference sequence). CDR3 residues: CASSPGGRDTIYF. CDR3 coding DNA: TGTGCCAGCAGCCCGGGGGGTCGGGACACCATATATTTT.

This clonotype was picked up many times. The chain is built from TRBV2 and TRBJ1-4, with 7 bases matching TRBD1. This CDR3 contains 13 residues. The trim removed 5 bases at V and 6 bases at J, leaving 3 bases unmatched. Germline V gene lookup returns CDR1 SNHLY and CDR2 FYNNEI. CDR3 nucleotides: TGTGCCAGCAGTCCTACAGGGGATGAAAAACTGTTTTTT. As protein: CASSPTGDEKLFF.

This clonotype came up many times. The gene calls are TRBV18 and TRBJ1-1, with D maybe TRBD1 (5 bases). The germline gives CDR1 KGHSH, CDR2 LQKENI. The CDR3 loop spans 15 amino acids. V was trimmed by 3 bases and J by 7 bases, leaving 18 bases between them. The DNA for the CDR3 is TGTGCCAGCTCACCGAACAGTCTGGGGGGTGGTGAAGCTTTCTTT. Protein: CASSPNSLGGGEAFF.

There are a few counts of this clonotype. The chain couples TRBV2 to TRBJ2-7; D not resolved. The germline gives CDR1 SNHLY, CDR2 FYNNEI. The CDR3 is made up of 12 amino acids. Trimming cost V 6 bases and J 2 bases, with 8 bases left between them. The CDR3 DNA follows: TGTGCCAGCAGCTACAGCCCCTACGAGCAGTACTTC. It is translated as CASSYSPYEQYF.

The chain couples TRBV4-1 to TRBJ2-1; no definite D call. Germline CDR1 is MGHRA and CDR2 is YSYEKL. V lost 4 bases to trimming and J lost 8 bases, with 15 bases between them. CDR3 length: 14 residues. Here the CDR3 reads CASSPTLGSYEQFF. The CDR3 nucleotides are TGCGCCAGCAGCCCCACCCTTGGGTCGTATGAGCAGTTCTTC.

The genes are TRBV3-1 and TRBJ2-7; D perhaps matches TRBD1 (7 bases). V dropped 6 bases and J dropped 3 bases, with 15 bases sitting between them. Germline lookup yields CDR1 LGHDT and CDR2 YNNKEL (reference sequence). The CDR3 is made up of 14 amino acids. The CDR3 spells CASRQRGTVYEQYF. The DNA for the CDR3 is TGTGCCAGCAGACAACGCGGGACAGTCTACGAGCAGTACTTC.

This clonotype was recorded many times. The chain employs TRBV20-1 and TRBJ1-5; no reliable D call. This CDR3 contains 12 residues. V was cut by 3 bases and J by 4 bases, with 7 bases left in between. In germline, CDR1 is DFQATT, CDR2 SNEGSKA (reference sequence). CDR3: CSARGGNQPQHF. The DNA for the CDR3 is TGCAGTGCTAGGGGCGGTAATCAGCCCCAGCATTTT.

The table lists this clonotype with many counts. V and J are TRBV3-1 and TRBJ1-2; the match to TRBD1 covers 8 bases. The CDR3 loop spans 14 amino acids. CDR1 is LGHDT and CDR2 is YNNKEL in the germline V gene (reference sequence). The junction had 4 bases not matched to a gene; V was cut back by 1 base and J by 6 bases. CDR3 amino acids: CASSQGGQGNGYTF. DNA of the CDR3: TGTGCCAGCAGCCAAGGTGGACAGGGAAATGGCTACACCTTC.

This clonotype has ten or more counts. This sequence joins TRBV20-1 and TRBJ2-3, with TRBD2 matching 8 bases. V lost 6 bases, J lost 1 base, and 9 bases stayed unmatched. Germline V gene lookup returns CDR1 DFQATT and CDR2 SNEGSKA (reference sequence). The CDR3 is 15 amino acids. CDR3 in DNA: TGCAGTGCCCTTTCTACTAGCGGACGCACAGATACGCAGTATTTT. Its protein is CSALSTSGRTDTQYF.

This clonotype was counted at least ten times. This CDR3 reads CASRSLGRQSSGNTIYF. The CDR3 DNA sequence: TGCGCCAGCCGATCCCTGGGACGGCAATCCTCTGGAAACACCATATATTTT. The V gene is TRBV4-1, the J gene TRBJ1-3, with D maybe TRBD1 (5 bases). Germline V gives CDR1 MGHRA, CDR2 YSYEKL. The CDR3 consists of 17 residues. The V end lost 8 bases, the J end lost 0 bases, and 20 bases lay between the germline ends.

In this sample, this clonotype turned up many times. The gene calls are TRBV20-1 and TRBJ2-1, with 8 bases lining up with TRBD2. There are 14 residues in the CDR3. CDR1 DFQATT and CDR2 SNEGSKA come from the germline V gene (reference sequence). The J segment lost 2 bases and the V segment lost 2 bases, leaving 2 bases of the junction unmatched. CDR3 loop: CSARLGLAYNEQFF. The CDR3 nucleotides read TGCAGTGCTAGACTGGGACTAGCCTACAATGAGCAGTTCTTC.

In this sample, this clonotype turned up many times. V is TRBV4-2 and J is TRBJ1-2, with D unresolved. Looked up from germline, CDR1 is LGHNA and CDR2 is YNFKEQ. Trimming took 1 base from V and 0 from J, leaving 18 bases between them. The CDR3 has 18 amino acids. DNA of the CDR3: TGTGCCAGCAGCCAAGGCCCGGGAGGGCGCACCACTAACTATGGCTACACCTTC. Translating gives CASSQGPGGRTTNYGYTF.

This clonotype was counted at least ten times. The chain combines TRBV5-1 with TRBJ1-1; D gene unclear. The CDR3 has 14 amino acids. V gave up 4 bases and J gave up 0 bases, with 10 bases separating them. CDR1 is SGHRS, CDR2 YFSETQ, per germline. CDR3 bases: TGCGCCAGCAGCGTTATTCGGCTGAACACTGAAGCTTTCTTT. It encodes CASSVIRLNTEAFF.

This clonotype was counted many times. Germline and junction disagree at one end, which may indicate a read error. V usage is TRBV4-1 and J usage is TRBJ1-2; a possible D gene is TRBD1 (6 bases). From germline, CDR1 is MGHRA and CDR2 YSYEKL. The CDR3 contains 11 residues. CDR3 protein: CASSQDQGTYF. The CDR3 bases are TGCGCCAGCAGCCAAGATCAGGGGACCTACTTC.

The chain recombines TRBV3-1 with TRBJ2-7, with a weak D call TRBD1 (5 bases). Trimming shortened V by 4 bases and J by 3 bases, and 10 bases separated the two germline ends. Per germline, CDR1 LGHDT and CDR2 YNNKEL (reference sequence). The CDR3 covers 13 residues. The CDR3 reads CASSRTINYEQYF. CDR3 in DNA: TGTGCCAGCAGCCGGACAATAAACTACGAGCAGTACTTC.

V and J are TRBV19 and TRBJ2-2, with 10 positions matching TRBD2. This CDR3 has 16 amino acids. Germline V gene lookup returns CDR1 LNHDA and CDR2 SQIVND (reference sequence). J lost 6 bases, V lost 8 bases, and 12 bases had no gene match. CDR3 amino acids: CASASGGAPSAGELFF. CDR3 sequence (DNA): TGTGCCAGTGCGAGCGGGGGGGCCCCATCTGCCGGGGAGCTGTTTTTT.

This clonotype was observed many times. This chain connects TRBV11-2 to TRBJ2-5; no definite D call. This CDR3 is built from 13 residues. V lost 4 bases, J lost 5 bases, and 11 bases lay in between. From germline, CDR1 is SGHAT and CDR2 FQNNGV. The CDR3 spells CASSSTNRETQYF. The CDR3 DNA follows: TGTGCCAGCAGCTCAACTAATCGGGAGACCCAGTACTTC.

This clonotype showed up many times. The V and J genes are TRBV4-2 and TRBJ2-1; no clear D gene. This CDR3 contains 13 residues. Germline CDR1 reads LGHNA; CDR2 reads YNFKEQ. The V end was cut by 0 bases, the J end by 8 bases, with 8 bases between. For the CDR3, the DNA is TGTGCCAGCAGCCAAGATTCCTGGGATGAGCAGTTCTTC. Translating gives CASSQDSWDEQFF.

This clonotype was observed many times. The CDR3 DNA sequence: TGTGCCAGCTCACCAGAGGGAGATACGCAGTATTTT. Its protein product is CASSPEGDTQYF. The V call is TRBV18, the J call TRBJ2-3; perhaps TRBD2 as D (5 bases). Trimming shortened V by 2 bases and J by 5 bases, and 5 bases separated the two germline ends. From germline, CDR1 is KGHSH and CDR2 LQKENI. The CDR3 totals 12 residues. The whole variable domain, filled in from reference TRBV18 and TRBJ2-3, reads NAGVMQNPRHLVRRRGQEARLRCSPMKGHSHVYWYRQLPEEGLKFMVYLQKENIIDESGMPKERFSAEFPKEGPSILRIQQVVRGDSAAYFCASSPEGDTQYFGPGTRLTVL.

This clonotype was found many times. The V call is TRBV7-2, the J call TRBJ1-1; no reliable D call. Germline CDR1 and CDR2: SGHTA and FQGNSA. The CDR3 is 14 residues long. V lost 5 bases and J 2 bases, leaving 12 bases between the germline ends. For the CDR3, the DNA is TGTGCCAGCAGCCGATCGCAACCCAACACTGAAGCTTTCTTT. Protein: CASSRSQPNTEAFF.

Notes on this clonotype: A read error may be the cause here, since a much bigger clone is one base away. V and J are TRBV10-3 and TRBJ2-1, with a weak D call TRBD1 (8 bases). The CDR3 sequence is 15 residues long. Germline V gives CDR1 ENHRY, CDR2 SYGVKD. The CDR3 here is CAIRETGGVYNEQLF. The CDR3 coding sequence is TGTGCCATCAGGGAAACAGGGGGGGTGTACAATGAGCAGCTCTTC.